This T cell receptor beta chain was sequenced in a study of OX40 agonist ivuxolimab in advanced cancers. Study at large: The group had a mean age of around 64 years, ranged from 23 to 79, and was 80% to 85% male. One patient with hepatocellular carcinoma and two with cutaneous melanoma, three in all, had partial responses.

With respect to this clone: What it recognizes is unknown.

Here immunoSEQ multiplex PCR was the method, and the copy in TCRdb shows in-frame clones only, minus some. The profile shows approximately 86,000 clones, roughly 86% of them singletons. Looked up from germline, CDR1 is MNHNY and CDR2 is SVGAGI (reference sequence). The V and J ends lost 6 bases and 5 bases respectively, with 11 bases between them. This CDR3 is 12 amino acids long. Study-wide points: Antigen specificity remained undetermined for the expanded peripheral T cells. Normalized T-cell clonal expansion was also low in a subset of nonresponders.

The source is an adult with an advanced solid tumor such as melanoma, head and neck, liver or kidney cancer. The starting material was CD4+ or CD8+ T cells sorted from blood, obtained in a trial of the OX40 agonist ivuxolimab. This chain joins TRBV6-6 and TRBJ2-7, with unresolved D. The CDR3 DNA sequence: TGTGCCAGCAGCCCGACTTATAACGAGCAGTACTTC. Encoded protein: CASSPTYNEQYF.